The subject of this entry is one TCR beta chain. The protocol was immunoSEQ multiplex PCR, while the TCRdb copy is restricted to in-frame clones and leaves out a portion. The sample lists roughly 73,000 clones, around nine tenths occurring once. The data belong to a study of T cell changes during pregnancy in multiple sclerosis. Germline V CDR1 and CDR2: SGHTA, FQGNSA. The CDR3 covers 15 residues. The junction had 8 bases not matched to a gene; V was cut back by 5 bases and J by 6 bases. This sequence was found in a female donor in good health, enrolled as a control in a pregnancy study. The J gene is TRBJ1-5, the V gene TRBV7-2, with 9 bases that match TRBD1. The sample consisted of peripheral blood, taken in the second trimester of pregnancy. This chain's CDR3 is CASSVGTGQLQPQHF. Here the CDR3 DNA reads TGTGCCAGCAGCGTAGGGACAGGGCAACTTCAGCCCCAGCATTTT.